This T cell receptor beta chain was identified during a study of T cell responses to AZD1222 COVID-19 vaccine. Measured with immunoSEQ multiplex PCR; TCRdb has only the in-frame clones, and not every one. The table has about 35,000 clones, approximately 86% seen once. The length of the CDR3 is 12 residues. CDR1 is KGHDR and CDR2 is SFDVKD in the germline V gene. Deletions cut 4 bases from V and 12 bases from J, with 12 bases between. The sequence derives from an adult in good health. The chain recombines TRBV24-1 with TRBJ2-1; D gene ambiguous. Source: peripheral blood, taken on day 0 of AZD1222 vaccination. The CDR3 is CATSDPAQWQFF. The CDR3 DNA is TGTGCCACCAGTGACCCTGCACAGTGGCAGTTCTTC.